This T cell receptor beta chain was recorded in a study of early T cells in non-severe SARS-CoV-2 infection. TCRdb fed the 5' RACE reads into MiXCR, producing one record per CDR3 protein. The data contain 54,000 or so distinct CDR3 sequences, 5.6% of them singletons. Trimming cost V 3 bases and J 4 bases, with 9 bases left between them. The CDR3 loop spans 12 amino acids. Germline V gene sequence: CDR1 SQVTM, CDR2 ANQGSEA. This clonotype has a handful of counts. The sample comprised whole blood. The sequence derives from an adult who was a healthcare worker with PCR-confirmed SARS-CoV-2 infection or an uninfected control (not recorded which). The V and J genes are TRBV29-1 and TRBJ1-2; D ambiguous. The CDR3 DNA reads TGCAGCGTTGAGATCAGCTTCTATGGCTACACCTTC. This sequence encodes CSVEISFYGYTF.